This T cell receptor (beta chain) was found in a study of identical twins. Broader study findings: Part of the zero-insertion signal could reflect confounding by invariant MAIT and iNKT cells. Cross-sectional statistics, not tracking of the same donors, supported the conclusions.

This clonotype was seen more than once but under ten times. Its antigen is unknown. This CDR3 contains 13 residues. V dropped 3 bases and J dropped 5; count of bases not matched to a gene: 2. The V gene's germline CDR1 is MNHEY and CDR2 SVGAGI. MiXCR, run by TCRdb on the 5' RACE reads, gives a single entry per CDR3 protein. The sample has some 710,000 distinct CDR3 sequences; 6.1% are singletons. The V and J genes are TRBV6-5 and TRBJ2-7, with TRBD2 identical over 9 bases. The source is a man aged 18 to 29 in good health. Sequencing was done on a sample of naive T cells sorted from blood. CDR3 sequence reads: CASSYRLADEQYF. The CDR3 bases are TGTGCCAGCAGTTATCGACTAGCGGACGAGCAGTACTTC.